What follows is one T cell receptor (beta chain) and its context. Its antigen remains unknown. CDR1 is SGHDT, CDR2 YYEEEE, per germline. This CDR3 spans 16 amino acids. V was shortened by 0 bases and J by 5 bases, with 15 bases between the two germline ends. This sample was included in a study of cytomegalovirus exposure and HLA in healthy donors. Findings and limits, study-wide: Segments of the TCR beta V type were, in most cases, productive about 87% or about 30% of the time in an earlier analysis.

The PCR was carried out with 60 Vbeta primers and 13 Jbeta primers. Clones were read by immunoSEQ multiplex PCR, and TCRdb kept only the in-frame ones, dropping some. Counted here are roughly 150,000 clones, 85% occurring once; the ten biggest clones make up approximately 2.5%. The receptor was isolated from a man aged 25-40 years in good health and CMV-seropositive. This sequence joins TRBV5-6 and TRBJ2-1, with D possibly matching TRBD1 (6 bases). The source material was PBMCs. In DNA, the CDR3 is TGTGCCAGCAGCTTGGTACCAGGGGCCGAAAACAATGAGCAGTTCTTC. Its protein product is CASSLVPGAENNEQFF.